The 23 T cell receptor beta chains in this list originate from one sample, sequenced in a study of blood T cell repertoires in COVID-19 (dated by TCRdb to about 2020). The library came from the immunoSEQ multiplex PCR assay. Sourced from immuneACCESS, this table was stored by TCRdb with only in-frame sequences that have V and J called. A share of the clones is absent; for the studies checked, an unresolved V gene accounts for under half, and the remainder has no known explanation. In all, the sample holds 450,000 to 500,000 clones, and approximately 90% of those were seen once. Of the sample, around 7.9% falls within the top ten clones. Sample: PBMCs or T cells enriched from blood (not recorded which). The receptors were sampled from a woman aged 55-69 years who had recovered from COVID-19.

The J gene is TRBJ2-7, the V gene TRBV29-1; 9 bases map to TRBD2. The CDR3 runs to 14 residues. The V gene end was trimmed by 0 bases and the J gene end by 7 bases; junction bases not matched to a gene: 7. Per the germline V gene, CDR1 is SQVTM and CDR2 is ANQGSEA. CDR3 nucleotides: TGCAGCGTTGAAGATGGCGGGGGGGGTTCGGAGCAGTACTTC. Its protein is CSVEDGGGGSEQYF.

The CDR3 spells CASSQDRITEAFF. CDR3 nucleotides: TGTGCCAGCAGCCAAGACAGGATCACTGAAGCTTTCTTT. The J gene is TRBJ1-1, the V gene TRBV14; D gene ambiguous. V shed 0 bases and J shed 4 bases, with 6 bases lying between them. CDR1 and CDR2 (germline): SGHDN, FVKESK. There are 13 residues in the CDR3.

In this sample, this clone turned up once. V usage is TRBV19 and J usage is TRBJ2-3, with TRBD2 matching 7 bases. This CDR3 is 13 amino acids long. Germline V gene sequence: CDR1 LNHDA, CDR2 SQIVND (reference sequence). J was trimmed by 2 bases and V by 6 bases; bases with no gene match: 2. CDR3 nucleotides: TGTGCCAGTAGCGGGGGGAACACAGATACGCAGTATTTT. Translated: CASSGGNTDTQYF. Filled out from reference TRBV19 and TRBJ2-3, the complete variable domain reads DGGITQSPKYLFRKEGQNVTLSCEQNLNHDAMYWYRQDPGQGLRLIYYSQIVNDFQKGDIAEGYSVSREKKESFPLTVTSAQKNPTAFYLCASSGGNTDTQYFGPGTRLTVL.

The V call is TRBV20-1, the J call TRBJ2-7; no clear D. Trimming pared 4 bases from V and 4 bases from J, leaving 8 bases between. Germline V gene sequence: CDR1 DFQATT, CDR2 SNEGSKA (reference sequence). CDR3 length equals 11 residues. CDR3 protein: CSAIIGYEQYF. The CDR3 region has the DNA TGCAGTGCTATCATCGGGTACGAGCAGTACTTC.

A word on this clone: A read error is possible here, since a much larger clone lies one base away. The J gene is TRBJ1-2, the V gene TRBV5-4; 11 positions agree with TRBD1. Germline CDR1 reads SGHNT; CDR2 reads YYREEE (reference sequence). The CDR3 has 13 residues. With V trimmed by 4 bases and J by 6 bases, 2 bases remained unmatched. The CDR3 DNA reads as TGTGCCAGCAGCATGGGACAGGGGGATGGCTACACCTTC. It yields the protein CASSMGQGDGYTF.

The chain has TRBV2 and TRBJ1-4, with TRBD1 matching over 11 bases. V was pared by 7 bases and J by 8 bases, with 3 bases of the junction left unmatched. The germline V gene has CDR1 SNHLY and CDR2 FYNNEI. This CDR3 region has 13 residues. The CDR3 spells CASKGQGVEKLFF. The CDR3 DNA sequence: TGTGCCAGCAAGGGACAGGGGGTAGAAAAACTGTTTTTT.

The chain has TRBV3-1 (or the pseudogene TRBV3-2) and TRBJ1-1; TRBD1 matches 12 bases. The CDR3 consists of 14 residues. The ends lost 6 bases at V and 8 bases at J; junction bases unmatched: 7. The V gene's germline CDR1 is LGHDT and CDR2 YNNKEL (reference sequence). The CDR3 spells CASSLGTGGFEAFF. Written as DNA, the CDR3 is TGTGCCAGCAGTCTTGGGACAGGGGGCTTCGAAGCTTTCTTT.

This CDR3 reads CASSPRDSANTGELFF. The CDR3 DNA reads as TGTGCCAGCAGCCCGCGAGACAGCGCGAACACCGGGGAGCTGTTTTTT. This sequence joins TRBV11-3 and TRBJ2-2, with D tentatively TRBD1 (5 bases). The V and J ends lost 5 bases and 0 bases respectively, with 13 bases between them. The CDR3 extends over 16 amino acids. Per the germline V gene, CDR1 is SGHNT and CDR2 is YENEEA. The variable domain in full, with the rest retrieved from reference TRBV11-3 and TRBJ2-2, is EAGVVQSPRYKIIEKKQPVAFWCNPISGHNTLYWYLQNLGQGPELLIRYENEEAVDDSQLPKDRFSAERLKGVDSTLKIQPAELGDSAVYLCASSPRDSANTGELFFGEGSRLTVL.

The chain combines TRBV5-5 with TRBJ1-5; D uncertain. Germline V gene data show CDR1 as SGHKS and CDR2 as YYEKEE (reference sequence). V was cut by 3 bases and J by 6 bases, with 13 bases left in between. This CDR3 spans 14 amino acids. The DNA of the CDR3 is TGTGCCAGCAGCTCGCGGGGAAGTGGTCAGCCCCAGCATTTT. Protein sequence: CASSSRGSGQPQHF.

The rearrangement links TRBV19 to TRBJ1-5, with TRBD1 identical over 8 bases. Germline assignment: CDR1 LNHDA and CDR2 SQIVND (reference sequence). The CDR3 is 17 residues long. V lost 4 bases to trimming and J lost 0 bases; unmatched junction nucleotides: 8. DNA of the CDR3: TGTGCCAGTAGTACTACCGGGACAGGTCATAGCAATCAGCCCCAGCATTTT. Translation: CASSTTGTGHSNQPQHF.

The chain combines TRBV5-6 with TRBJ2-7, with D perhaps matching TRBD2 (8 bases). V gave up 4 bases and J gave up 7 bases, with 15 bases separating them. This CDR3 is 13 amino acids long. In germline, CDR1 is SGHDT, CDR2 YYEEEE. In DNA, the CDR3 is TGTGCCAGCAGCCGGGAGGGGGCAGGTGAGCAGTACGTC. Encoded protein: CASSREGAGEQYV.

This chain uses TRBV9 with TRBJ2-1, with unresolved D. Germline V gene sequence: CDR1 SGDLS, CDR2 YYNGEE. The CDR3 is 14 amino acids. V dropped 6 bases and J dropped 0 bases, with 10 bases sitting between them. In DNA form, the CDR3 reads TGTGCCAGCATGAAAATTAGCTCCTACAATGAGCAGTTCTTC. It codes for CASMKISSYNEQFF.

The rearrangement uses TRBV5-8 and TRBJ1-1; D is unresolved. Trimming pared 2 bases from V and 5 bases from J, leaving 10 bases between. The length of the CDR3 is 13 residues. CDR1 is SGHTS, CDR2 YDEGEE, per germline. The CDR3 DNA reads as TGTGCCAGCAGCTTTGGCGGAAAAACTGAAGCTTTCTTT. This codes for CASSFGGKTEAFF.

The chain's CDR3 is CASSDIRDRNQPQHF. CDR3 in DNA: TGTGCCAGCAGTGACATCCGGGACAGAAATCAGCCCCAGCATTTT. The chain links TRBV2 to TRBJ1-5; 7 nucleotides align to TRBD1. Germline V gene lookup returns CDR1 SNHLY and CDR2 FYNNEI. This CDR3 spans 15 amino acids. V was clipped by 3 bases and J by 4 bases; unmatched bases: 6.

The genes are TRBV7-8 and TRBJ1-5, with TRBD1 matching over 7 bases. This CDR3 comprises 16 residues. Trimming removed 5 bases from V and 4 bases from J; junction bases left unmatched: 11. Germline V gives CDR1 SGHVS, CDR2 FQNEAQ. CDR3: CASSPSRQGWNQPQHF. In DNA form, the CDR3 reads TGTGCCAGCAGCCCTAGCCGACAGGGATGGAATCAGCCCCAGCATTTT. Full variable domain (outside the CDR3, taken from reference TRBV7-8 and TRBJ1-5): GAGVSQSPRYKVAKRGQDVALRCDPISGHVSLFWYQQALGQGPEFLTYFQNEAQLDKSGLPSDRFFAERPEGSVSTLKIQRTQQEDSAVYLCASSPSRQGWNQPQHFGDGTRLSIL.

The CDR3 protein is CASAMGLAGGLEQFF. Written as DNA, the CDR3 is TGTGCCAGCGCAATGGGACTAGCGGGGGGGCTTGAGCAGTTCTTC. This sequence joins TRBV6-5 and TRBJ2-1; 16 bases are shared with TRBD2. Germline V gives CDR1 MNHEY, CDR2 SVGAGI. Unmatched junction bases numbered 7, after V lost 8 bases and J lost 9 bases. The CDR3 contains 15 residues.

This rearrangement joins TRBV6-5 to TRBJ1-6; 7 bases align to TRBD1. J lost 6 bases, V lost 6 bases, and 8 bases had no gene match. CDR3 length: 15 amino acids. Germline assignment: CDR1 MNHEY and CDR2 SVGAGI. CDR3 DNA sequence: TGTGCCAGCAGCTTTCAAGGGGGCTTTAATTCACCCCTCCACTTT. Amino acid sequence: CASSFQGGFNSPLHF.

The chain recombines TRBV5-1 with TRBJ2-3; possibly TRBD1 for D (6 bases). CDR3 length: 14 amino acids. The germline V gene encodes CDR1 SGHRS and CDR2 YFSETQ. Trimming removed 0 bases at V and 4 bases at J, with 9 bases between. The CDR3 protein is CASSLAQGADTQYF. The CDR3 DNA reads TGCGCCAGCAGCTTGGCACAGGGAGCAGATACGCAGTATTTT.

In its sample, this clone was seen once. The chain couples TRBV28 to TRBJ1-2; 8 bases fit TRBD1. CDR1 is MDHEN and CDR2 is SYDVKM in the germline V gene. The CDR3 runs 15 residues. Unmatched junction bases numbered 5, after V lost 3 bases and J lost 2 bases. CDR3 amino acids: CASSFSGDRNYGYTF. In DNA form, the CDR3 reads TGTGCCAGCAGTTTCAGTGGGGACAGGAACTATGGCTACACCTTC.

The count of this clone is one. The chain has TRBV7-2 and TRBJ2-1; 8 bases are a match to TRBD2. CDR1 and CDR2 from the germline V gene are SGHTA and FQGNSA. The V segment lost 3 bases and the J segment 2 bases; nucleotides outside the gene matches: 3. The CDR3 loop spans 15 amino acids. The CDR3 DNA follows: TGTGCCAGCAGCTTCAGGACTAGCACCTACAATGAGCAGTTCTTC. Its translation: CASSFRTSTYNEQFF.

The V gene is TRBV5-1, the J gene TRBJ2-7; 8 bases agree with TRBD1. V trimming: 3 bases; J trimming: 3 bases; junction bases outside the gene matches: 5. Germline-derived CDR1 and CDR2 are SGHRS and YFSETQ. This CDR3 has 14 residues. CDR3 protein: CASSSDRVNYEQYF. In DNA, the CDR3 is TGCGCCAGCAGCTCGGACAGGGTTAACTACGAGCAGTACTTC. Full variable domain (missing parts from reference TRBV5-1 and TRBJ2-7): KAGVTQTPRYLIKTRGQQVTLSCSPISGHRSVSWYQQTPGQGLQFLFEYFSETQRNKGNFPGRFSGRQFSNSRSEMNVSTLELGDSALYLCASSSDRVNYEQYFGPGTRLTVT.

The V and J genes are TRBV7-2 and TRBJ1-1, with D tentatively TRBD1 (5 bases). V lost 2 bases and J lost 4, with 17 bases in between. Germline lookup yields CDR1 SGHTA and CDR2 FQGNSA. This CDR3 region has 16 residues. The chain's CDR3 is CASSLNPLGRGTEAFF. CDR3 nucleotide sequence: TGTGCCAGCAGCTTAAACCCGCTTGGTAGGGGCACTGAAGCTTTCTTT.

The gene calls are TRBV13 and TRBJ2-7, with 9 bases fitting TRBD1. The CDR3 consists of 14 residues. The V and J ends lost 2 bases and 2 bases, in that order; junction bases with no gene match: 1. Per germline, CDR1 PRHDT and CDR2 FYEKMQ (reference sequence). The CDR3 reads CASSLRDRAYEQYF. The CDR3 DNA follows: TGTGCCAGCAGCTTAAGGGACAGGGCCTACGAGCAGTACTTC.